One sample yielded the 30 T cell receptor beta chains listed below, sequenced in a study of T cell repertoires in cytomegalovirus infection. The antigens of these receptors remain unknown. Each CDR3 protein is one row after TCRdb ran MiXCR on the reads. The repertoire holds hundreds of thousands of distinct CDR3 sequences, with approximately 32% as singletons. Sample: cultured CD8+ T cells from PBMCs, taken from culture after CMV antigen stimulation. The receptors shown here come from a human donor in good health (CMV status not recorded). Some clones in this sample may be carry-over from other donors' samples.

V is TRBV7-3 and J is TRBJ2-3, with D possibly matching TRBD1 (6 bases). Trimming removed 5 bases from V and 1 base from J, with 13 bases in between. Looked up from germline, CDR1 is SGHTA and CDR2 is FQGTGA. The CDR3 extends over 15 amino acids. CDR3 DNA: TGTGCCAGCAGCATTACAGGGTCCCGCACAGATACGCAGTATTTT. Translation gives CASSITGSRTDTQYF.

Here the CDR3 reads CASSNVGQPQHF. In DNA, the CDR3 is TGTGCCAGCAGTAATGTTGGACAGCCCCAGCATTTT. The chain combines TRBV27 with TRBJ1-5; D gene unclear. Germline V gene sequence: CDR1 MNHEY, CDR2 SMNVEV (reference sequence). There are 12 residues in the CDR3. The germline V and J ends were trimmed by 5 bases and 7 bases, with 9 bases remaining between them.

In this sample, this clonotype turned up a few times. The chain employs TRBV5-1 and TRBJ2-1; D is ambiguous. The V gene lost 0 bases and the J gene lost 2 bases, with 12 bases spanning the gap. The CDR3 loop spans 16 amino acids. Germline V lookup: CDR1 SGHRS, CDR2 YFSETQ. The CDR3 DNA is TGCGCCAGCAGCTTGGCCGGGCAGTTCGCCTACAATGAGCAGTTCTTC. Its translation is CASSLAGQFAYNEQFF.

The chain recombines TRBV19 with TRBJ1-4, with TRBD1 as a possible D gene (5 bases). CDR3 length: 17 residues. Trimming pared 2 bases from V and 0 bases from J, leaving 13 bases between. The V gene's germline CDR1 is LNHDA and CDR2 SQIVND (reference sequence). In DNA form, the CDR3 reads TGTGCCAGTAGTATAACCTCGGGGGGTTCAACTAATGAAAAACTGTTTTTT. This codes for CASSITSGGSTNEKLFF.

The CDR3 sequence is CSVIAVQTNTEAFF. The CDR3 nucleotides read TGCAGCGTCATCGCGGTGCAGACTAACACTGAAGCTTTCTTT. The chain combines TRBV29-1 with TRBJ1-1, with D unclear. CDR3 size: 14 residues. V lost 6 bases to trimming and J lost 2 bases, with 16 bases between them. Germline CDR1 and CDR2: SQVTM and ANQGSEA.

J is TRBJ1-5 and V is TRBV2; TRBD1 is a possible D gene (5 bases). The V gene lost 2 bases and the J gene lost 4 bases, with 18 bases spanning the gap. Germline CDR1 and CDR2: SNHLY and FYNNEI. The CDR3 has 17 residues. The CDR3 sequence: CASSERPAGRVNQPQHF. CDR3 DNA sequence: TGTGCCAGCAGTGAACGTCCCGCTGGCAGGGTTAATCAGCCCCAGCATTTT.

V is TRBV6-1 and J is TRBJ2-3; D perhaps matches TRBD1 (7 bases). The CDR3 is 15 residues long. Trimming took off 5 bases at V and 8 bases at J, with 20 bases between the two ends. Germline V gives CDR1 MNHNS, CDR2 SASEGT. The DNA of the CDR3 is TGTGCCAGCAGTTACGGGCCTGGCAGGGGGGCTACGCAGTATTTT. Amino acid sequence: CASSYGPGRGATQYF.

This clonotype was found a few times. The V and J genes are TRBV7-6 and TRBJ1-2; TRBD1 matches at 7 bases. Trimming took 1 base from V and 6 from J; bases not matched to a gene: 5. Germline V gene data show CDR1 as SGHVS and CDR2 as FNYEAQ. This CDR3 contains 14 residues. CDR3 nucleotides: TGTGCCAGCAGCTTAGTTGTCCAGGGGGATGGCTACACCTTC. This codes for CASSLVVQGDGYTF. Full variable domain (rest looked up from reference TRBV7-6 and TRBJ1-2): GAGVSQSPRYKVTKRGQDVALRCDPISGHVSLYWYRQALGQGPEFLTYFNYEAQQDKSGLPNDRFSAERPEGSISTLTIQRTEQRDSAMYRCASSLVVQGDGYTFGSGTRLTVV.

V is TRBV7-6 and J is TRBJ1-2; tentative D call: TRBD1 (5 bases). Trimming left V 10 bases short and J 5 bases short, with 17 bases between. CDR3 length equals 13 residues. From germline, CDR1 is SGHVS and CDR2 FNYEAQ. CDR3 sequence reads: CANRPTQGYGYTF. In DNA, the CDR3 is TGTGCCAACAGACCCACCCAGGGATATGGCTACACCTTC.

This clonotype was recorded many times. The chain employs TRBV6-2 or TRBV6-3 and TRBJ2-7; D is possibly TRBD1 or TRBD2 (5 bases each). The CDR3 extends over 14 amino acids. V lost 5 bases and J lost 4, with 15 bases in between. The germline gives CDR1 MNHEY, CDR2 SVGEGT. CDR3 in amino acids: CASSPSGRVYEQYV. The CDR3 DNA follows: TGTGCCAGCAGTCCCTCGGGACGGGTGTACGAGCAGTACGTC.

In regard to this clonotype: Germline and junction disagree at one end, which may indicate a read error. The CDR3 is CASSYSDRDTNTQYF. In DNA, the CDR3 is TGTGCCAGCAGTTACTCGGACAGGGACACAAATACGCAGTATTTT. This chain links TRBV6-6 with TRBJ2-3, with 8 bases fitting TRBD1. This CDR3 has 15 residues. The V gene's germline CDR1 is MNHNY and CDR2 SVGAGI (reference sequence).

This chain joins TRBV28 and TRBJ2-1; D is perhaps TRBD1 or TRBD2 (6 bases each). The CDR3 totals 17 residues. Deletions cut 6 bases from V and 4 bases from J, with 22 bases between. Germline-derived CDR1 and CDR2 are MDHEN and SYDVKM. The CDR3, as DNA: TGTGCCAGCAGATCCCGGGAGAGACAGGACCGATACAATGAGCAGTTCTTC. Translation: CASRSRERQDRYNEQFF. Using reference TRBV28 and TRBJ2-1 for the parts outside the CDR3, the full variable domain is DVKVTQSSRYLVKRTGEKVFLECVQDMDHENMFWYRQDPGLGLRLIYFSYDVKMKEKGDIPEGYSVSREKKERFSLILESASTNQTSMYLCASRSRERQDRYNEQFFGPGTRLTVL.

This clonotype was seen ten or more times. The chain couples TRBV7-9 to TRBJ2-2, with D possibly TRBD2 on 6 matching bases. The germline V and J ends were trimmed by 3 bases and 0 bases, with 14 bases remaining between them. The CDR3 sequence is 17 residues long. The germline gives CDR1 SEHNR, CDR2 FQNEAQ (reference sequence). The CDR3 nucleotides are TGTGCCAGCAGCTTTAAGGGAGGACACACGAACACCGGGGAGCTGTTTTTT. The encoded protein is CASSFKGGHTNTGELFF. Supplemented by reference TRBV7-9 and TRBJ2-2, the full variable domain reads DTGVSQNPRHKITKRGQNVTFRCDPISEHNRLYWYRQTLGQGPEFLTYFQNEAQLEKSRLLSDRFSAERPKGSFSTLEIQRTEQGDSAMYLCASSFKGGHTNTGELFFGEGSRLTVL.

The rearrangement joins TRBV29-1 to TRBJ2-7, with D maybe TRBD1 (5 bases). Trimming stripped 1 base from V and 2 bases from J, with 9 bases between. The germline gives CDR1 SQVTM, CDR2 ANQGSEA. This CDR3 is built from 13 residues. The CDR3 loop is CSVEGGRAYEQYF. DNA for the CDR3: TGCAGCGTTGAAGGGGGCAGAGCCTACGAGCAGTACTTC.

Concerning this clonotype itself: Relative to the germline gene, one junction end is altered; a read error may explain this. The chain uses TRBV7-6 and TRBJ2-7; D is undetermined. The CDR3 extends over 12 amino acids. Germline V CDR1 and CDR2: SGHVS, FNYEAQ. The CDR3 is CVSSLDPHEQYF. DNA of the CDR3: TGTGTCAGCAGCTTAGACCCTCACGAGCAGTACTTC.

This clonotype occurred a few times. The gene calls are TRBV28 and TRBJ1-2, with D possibly matching TRBD1 (5 bases). The CDR3 has 13 residues. The germline gives CDR1 MDHEN, CDR2 SYDVKM. V was cut by 4 bases and J by 7 bases, with 13 bases left in between. In nucleotides, the CDR3 is TGTGCCAGCAGTTGGGCGGGGGGAGCTGGCTACACCTTC. It specifies CASSWAGGAGYTF.

The V call is TRBV6-1, the J call TRBJ1-2, with 8 bases aligning to TRBD1. Trimming at V came to 3 bases and at J to 8 bases, leaving 5 bases not matched to a gene. The CDR3 loop spans 13 amino acids. The V gene's germline CDR1 is MNHNS and CDR2 SASEGT. CDR3 DNA sequence: TGTGCCAGCAGTGACGGACAGGGATACGGCTACACCTTC. It translates to CASSDGQGYGYTF.

The chain couples TRBV10-2 to TRBJ2-4; D call uncertain. Looked up from germline, CDR1 is WSHSY and CDR2 is SAAADI. The CDR3 contains 13 residues. V dropped 7 bases and J dropped 7 bases, with 14 bases sitting between them. The CDR3 DNA follows: TGCGCCAGCACCCAAGAAATAGGGAACATTCAGTACTTC. Protein sequence: CASTQEIGNIQYF.

V usage is TRBV27 and J usage is TRBJ1-1, with 8 nucleotides matching TRBD1. Germline V gene data show CDR1 as MNHEY and CDR2 as SMNVEV (reference sequence). The ends lost 4 bases at V and 3 bases at J; junction bases unmatched: 7. This CDR3 spans 15 amino acids. This chain's CDR3 is CASSWGQGADTEAFF. CDR3 DNA: TGTGCCAGCAGTTGGGGGCAGGGGGCAGACACTGAAGCTTTCTTT.

The J gene is TRBJ2-7, the V gene TRBV6-2 or TRBV6-3, with D unresolved. Germline CDR1 reads MNHEY; CDR2 reads SVGEGT. This CDR3 is built from 17 residues. The V end was cut by 0 bases, the J end by 2 bases, with 17 bases between. CDR3 DNA: TGTGCCAGCAGTTACTCGAGTAGGCAAGCCTACACCTACGAGCAGTACGTC. Its translation is CASSYSSRQAYTYEQYV.

This clonotype turned up a few times. This chain links TRBV6-1 with TRBJ1-5; D may be TRBD1 (6 bases). This CDR3 comprises 14 residues. Germline V gene data show CDR1 as MNHNS and CDR2 as SASEGT. V lost 8 bases to trimming and J lost 1 base, with 12 bases between them. DNA of the CDR3: TGTGCCAGCGGCCGGGGGCTGAGCAATCAGCCCCAGCATTTT. Translating it yields CASGRGLSNQPQHF.

This sequence joins TRBV6-1 and TRBJ2-2, with a tentative D call TRBD1 (6 bases). CDR1 MNHNS and CDR2 SASEGT come from the germline V gene. Trimming left V 2 bases short and J 1 base short, with 11 bases between. This CDR3 contains 16 residues. The chain's CDR3 is CASSEPGTLNTGELFF. CDR3 coding DNA: TGTGCCAGCAGTGAACCCGGGACACTGAACACCGGGGAGCTGTTTTTT.

There are a few counts of this clonotype. This chain links TRBV29-1 with TRBJ1-2; D gene unclear. Trimming shortened V by 2 bases and J by 7 bases, and 17 bases separated the two germline ends. The CDR3 consists of 14 residues. From germline, CDR1 is SQVTM and CDR2 ANQGSEA. CDR3 loop: CSVESHTGRSGYTF. Written as DNA, the CDR3 is TGCAGCGTTGAAAGCCACACGGGCCGAAGTGGCTACACCTTC.

This chain joins TRBV15 and TRBJ2-5; tentative D call: TRBD1 (5 bases). Germline lookup yields CDR1 LNHNV and CDR2 YYDKDF (reference sequence). The CDR3 has 13 residues. Deletions cut 11 bases from V and 2 bases from J, with 15 bases between. The CDR3 DNA sequence: TGTGCCTCTAGGCGACAGAGACAAGAGACCCAGTACTTC. As protein: CASRRQRQETQYF.

This rearrangement joins TRBV27 to TRBJ2-1, with 9 bases fitting TRBD2. The V gene's germline CDR1 is MNHEY and CDR2 SMNVEV (reference sequence). J lost 2 bases, V lost 0 bases, and 5 bases had no gene match. The CDR3 contains 17 residues. CDR3: CASSLSGGGGAYNEQFF. In DNA form, the CDR3 reads TGTGCCAGCAGTTTATCAGGGGGCGGGGGGGCCTACAATGAGCAGTTCTTC.

This clonotype was picked up many times. This sequence joins TRBV7-2 and TRBJ2-3, with D perhaps matching TRBD2 (5 bases). This CDR3 comprises 15 residues. Germline CDR1 is SGHTA and CDR2 is FQGNSA. Deletions cut 5 bases from V and 2 bases from J, with 14 bases between. CDR3 DNA: TGTGCCAGCAGCCCCGGACTTACACTCACAGATACGCAGTATTTT. Its protein product is CASSPGLTLTDTQYF. Combining the CDR3 with reference TRBV7-2 and TRBJ2-3 gives the whole variable domain GAGVSQSPSNKVTEKGKDVELRCDPISGHTALYWYRQSLGQGLEFLIYFQGNSAPDKSGLPSDRFSAERTGGSVSTLTIQRTQQEDSAVYLCASSPGLTLTDTQYFGPGTRLTVL.

To note about this clonotype: The junction departs from germline at one end; a sequencing error may be responsible. The chain links TRBV7-6 to TRBJ1-2; 9 bases line up with TRBD1. Per germline, CDR1 SGHVS and CDR2 FNYEAQ. This CDR3 comprises 16 residues. The CDR3 protein is CVSSTITRQGVYGYTF. In DNA, the CDR3 is TGTGTCAGCAGCACTATTACAAGACAGGGGGTCTATGGCTACACCTTC. The full variable domain, in which reference TRBV7-6 and TRBJ1-2 provide the parts outside the CDR3, is GAGVSQSPRYKVTKRGQDVALRCDPISGHVSLYWYRQALGQGPEFLTYFNYEAQQDKSGLPNDRFSAERPEGSISTLTIQRTEQRDSAMYRCVSSTITRQGVYGYTFGSGTRLTVV.

This clonotype was found a few times. J is TRBJ1-1 and V is TRBV12-3 or TRBV12-4, with D perhaps matching TRBD1 (5 bases). The V end was cut by 2 bases, the J end by 11 bases, with 21 bases between. The CDR3 sequence is 15 residues long. CDR3 in amino acids: CASSLRVMGVPDAFF. CDR3 bases: TGTGCCAGCAGTTTACGGGTAATGGGGGTGCCAGATGCTTTCTTT.

In this sample, this clonotype turned up a few times. The genes are TRBV27 and TRBJ1-2; D is perhaps TRBD1 (5 bases). Trimming shortened V by 3 bases and J by 8 bases, and 16 bases separated the two germline ends. Germline loops: CDR1 MNHEY, CDR2 SMNVEV (reference sequence). This CDR3 region has 14 residues. In nucleotides, the CDR3 is TGTGCCAGCAGTTTTGGGGACCGCCGGTGGGGCTACACCTTC. Residues: CASSFGDRRWGYTF.

V is TRBV6-5 and J is TRBJ2-1; TRBD2 aligns across 16 bases. Germline V gives CDR1 MNHEY, CDR2 SVGAGI. The V gene end was trimmed by 2 bases and the J gene end by 7 bases; junction bases not matched to a gene: 11. This CDR3 is 19 amino acids long. The CDR3 sequence is CASSYAGLAGGPVENEQFF. The CDR3 coding sequence is TGTGCCAGCAGTTACGCGGGACTAGCGGGGGGGCCGGTAGAGAATGAGCAGTTCTTC.